This TCR beta chain was captured by sequencing in a study of Graves' ophthalmopathy and Graves' hyperthyroidism. Study overall: Hyperthyroidism was classified as stable if no ophthalmopathy occurred within 18 months of follow-up.

V lost 3 bases and J lost 2, with 7 bases in between. The CDR3 has 14 residues. The germline gives CDR1 SGHAT, CDR2 FQNNGV. TCR beta CDR3 regions were amplified from RNA transcripts. The library came from an HTBI-primed first-round RT-PCR and a second-round multiplex PCR. TCRdb independently ran MiXCR on the multiplex PCR reads; one entry per CDR3 protein. The table lists over a million distinct CDR3 sequences, less than 45% of them singletons. This clonotype was observed at least ten times. This TCR was recovered from an adult man with Graves' hyperthyroidism. The gene calls are TRBV11-2 and TRBJ2-2; weak D call: TRBD2 (6 bases). Sequencing input: peripheral blood or thyroid tissue (not recorded which). The CDR3 is CASSLRGNTGELFF. The CDR3 DNA reads as TGTGCCAGCAGCTTGCGGGGTAACACCGGGGAGCTGTTTTTT.